These T cell receptor beta chains were read from a single sample in a study of T cell repertoires in cytomegalovirus infection. TCRdb independently ran MiXCR on the reads; one entry per CDR3 protein. The sample carries 350,000 to 450,000 distinct CDR3 sequences, roughly 20% recorded once. Sequenced sample: PBMCs. These TCRs come from a human donor in good health (CMV status not recorded). Some clones in this sample may be carry-over from other donors' samples. CDR3s include the opening cysteine and the closing phenylalanine or tryptophan. The D gene is left open where the match is weak. A clone size is listed for some rows: how often the clone was seen (once, few, many), or a class if it is expanded.

- | - | TRBJ1-1 | TRBV2 | TGTGCCAGCAGTGAAGCCGGACAGACTGAAGCTTTCTTT | CASSEAGQTEAFF
- | - | TRBJ1-6 | TRBV7-2 | TGTGCCAGCAGCTCGAGGGGGGCCTATAATTCACCCCTCCACTTT | CASSSRGAYNSPLHF
- | - | TRBJ2-7 | TRBV7-2 | TGTGCCAGCAGCTTAGCGGGCGGGGCCTTCTACGAGCAGTACTTC | CASSLAGGAFYEQYF
TRBD1 | - | TRBJ1-2 | TRBV15 | TGTGCCACCAGCAAGGGGGCGCGAGACTATGGCTACACCTTC | CATSKGARDYGYTF
- | few | TRBJ2-7 | TRBV6-2/TRBV6-3 | TGTGCCAGCAGGACCCTGGGCGGCTCCTACGAGCAGTACTTC | CASRTLGGSYEQYF
TRBD2 | - | TRBJ2-1 | TRBV5-1 | TGCGCCAGCAGCTTGGCGACTAGCGGGAGCGATGAGCAGTTCTTC | CASSLATSGSDEQFF
TRBD2 | - | TRBJ2-3 | TRBV7-8 | TGTGCCAGCAGCTTTTATACTAGCGGGGGGGCCCTGACAGATACGCAGTATTTT | CASSFYTSGGALTDTQYF
- | few | TRBJ1-5 | TRBV4-1 | TGCGCCAGCAGCCAAGAAGAATGGCAGCCCCAGCATTTT | CASSQEEWQPQHF
- | few | TRBJ2-1 | TRBV3-1 | TGTGCCAGCAGAGGGCGGGGCGAGCAGTTCTTC | CASRGRGEQFF
TRBD2 | many | TRBJ2-1 | TRBV7-8 | TGTGCCAGCAGACTAGCGGGGGACAATGAGCAGTTCTTC | CASRLAGDNEQFF
- | many | TRBJ2-3 | TRBV4-1 | TGCGCCAGCAGCCAAGGACGCGCAGATACGCAGTATTTT | CASSQGRADTQYF
TRBD1 | few | TRBJ1-5 | TRBV7-2 | TGTGCCAGCAGCTTCCAGACAGGGGTAGGTCAGCCCCAGCATTTT | CASSFQTGVGQPQHF
- | once | TRBJ1-1 | TRBV6-1 | TGTGCCAGCAAGGTAGAACCGGGGAGCACTCAAGCTTTCTTT | CASKVEPGSTQAFF
- | - | TRBJ2-7 | TRBV6-1 | TGTGCCAGCAGACCCCCGACCGGAGTGGGGGAGCAGTACTTC | CASRPPTGVGEQYF
TRBD1 | few | TRBJ1-1 | TRBV30 | TGTGCCTGGCACAGGGGCAGGGAGAACACTGAAGCTTTCTTT | CAWHRGRENTEAFF
TRBD1 | few | TRBJ2-5 | TRBV20-1 | TGCAGTGCTAGAGGACAGGGCAGGAATCTACAAGGGGAGACCCAGTACTTC | CSARGQGRNLQGETQYF
- | - | TRBJ1-6 | TRBV14 | TGTGCCAGCAGCCAAGTAATGCCAAGGTCTCGGTCACCCCTCCACTTT | CASSQVMPRSRSPLHF
TRBD2 | - | TRBJ2-1 | TRBV5-4 | TGTGCCAGCAGCCCCCAGCGGGGGGACCGGGATGAGCAGTTCTTC | CASSPQRGDRDEQFF
- | - | TRBJ2-4 | TRBV6-1 | TGTGCCAGCAGTGAAGGGGGGTTTTGGGCCAAAAACATTCAGTACTTC | CASSEGGFWAKNIQYF
- | many | TRBJ1-5 | TRBV7-8 | TGTGCCAGCAGTAAAGCCCTAAGACAGGAGTATCAGCCCCAGCATTTT | CASSKALRQEYQPQHF
- | - | TRBJ1-5 | TRBV28 | TGTGCCACCTCTGGCAGGGACAATCAGCCCCAGCATTTT | CATSGRDNQPQHF
- | - | TRBJ2-7 | TRBV2 | TGTGCCGGTTCAGGCAGGTCATACGAGCAGTACTTC | CAGSGRSYEQYF
- | many | TRBJ1-1 | TRBV6-2/TRBV6-3 | TGTGCCAGCACCCGTACCGGGGAAGCCACTGAAGCTTTCTTT | CASTRTGEATEAFF
- | - | TRBJ2-2 | TRBV6-6 | TGTGCCAGCACCACCCCCCGGGGATCAGGCACCGGGGAGCTGTTTTTT | CASTTPRGSGTGELFF
TRBD1 | - | TRBJ1-4 | TRBV6-1 | TGTGCCAGCAGGGCCCCCGGGACAGGGGGCGAAAAACTGTTTTTT | CASRAPGTGGEKLFF
- | few | TRBJ2-1 | TRBV11-2 | TGTGCCAGCAGCCCCTTAAGGGGGGGCCTCAATGAGCAGTTCTTC | CASSPLRGGLNEQFF
- | many | TRBJ1-3 | TRBV6-1 | TGTGCCAGCAGGCATCGGTTCTCTGGAAACACCATATATTTT | CASRHRFSGNTIYF
- | few | TRBJ2-2 | TRBV19 | TGTGCCAGTAGTATTGGGCTCCTGGCCGGGGAGCTGTTTTTT | CASSIGLLAGELFF
- | - | TRBJ2-1 | TRBV6-2/TRBV6-3 | TGTGCCAGCAGTACCACCGGGGCACAGCAGTTCTTC | CASSTTGAQQFF
- | - | TRBJ2-7 | TRBV18 | TGTGCCAGCTCACCAGCGAATTACGAGCAGTACTTC | CASSPANYEQYF
TRBD2 | many | TRBJ2-5 | TRBV7-2 | TGTGCCAGCAGCACCCGACTAGCGGGGGACCAAGAGACCCAGTACTTC | CASSTRLAGDQETQYF
- | - | TRBJ1-5 | TRBV19 | TGTGCCAGTAGGGGATCCGGGACGGCGGTAGATCAGCCCCAGCATTTT | CASRGSGTAVDQPQHF
- | few | TRBJ2-1 | TRBV4-2 | TGTGCCAGCAGCCAAGAGGAGACAGGCCCCTACAATGAGCAGTTCTTC | CASSQEETGPYNEQFF
- | many | TRBJ1-3 | TRBV7-2 | TGTGCCAGCAGCTTGTACTCTGGAAACACCATATATTTT | CASSLYSGNTIYF
TRBD2 | - | TRBJ2-3 | TRBV19 | TGTGCCAGTACCCAAGCGGGAGGGACGCAGTATTTT | CASTQAGGTQYF
- | many | TRBJ1-5 | TRBV10-2 | TGCGCCAGCCGCGCGCCTTGGGGCGATCAGCCCCAGCATTTT | CASRAPWGDQPQHF
- | - | TRBJ1-5 | TRBV19 | TGTGCCAGTAGTCCACCGGATCAGCCCCAGCATTTT | CASSPPDQPQHF
- | few | TRBJ2-1 | TRBV20-1 | TGCAGTGCTAGAGGAGGTGCTACCTACAATGAGCAGTTCTTC | CSARGGATYNEQFF
- | few | TRBJ2-2 | TRBV11-2 | TGTGCCAGCAGCTTAGGAATTCAGTCGCTCGCCGGGGAGCTGTTTTTT | CASSLGIQSLAGELFF